A single sample gave rise to the 17 T cell receptor beta chains below, sequenced in a study of graft-versus-host responses after intestinal transplantation. These receptors have no known antigen. The method was immunoSEQ multiplex PCR; TCRdb's version includes in-frame clones alone and lacks a portion of them. Of about 96,000 clones in the sample, 80% to 95% were seen once. The source material was unstimulated CD4+ T cells sorted from spleen or lymph node cells, sampled before intestinal transplant. The receptors come from a human donor who received an intestinal transplant.

This chain uses TRBV6-1 with TRBJ2-2; D remains ambiguous. In germline, CDR1 is MNHNS, CDR2 SASEGT. V lost 2 bases and J lost 0, with 16 bases in between. This CDR3 is 18 amino acids long. CDR3 in DNA: TGTGCCAGCAGTGAAAGTTGGGCCGGAGCTGCGAACACCGGGGAGCTGTTTTTT. As protein: CASSESWAGAANTGELFF.

J is TRBJ2-2 and V is TRBV2, with TRBD2 as a possible D gene (6 bases). Germline CDR1 reads SNHLY; CDR2 reads FYNNEI. V was pared by 1 base and J by 2 bases, with 14 bases between. The CDR3 has 17 residues. Written as DNA, the CDR3 is TGTGCCAGCAGTGAAGGTCGGATTGCGGGAAACACCGGGGAGCTGTTTTTT. Translating gives CASSEGRIAGNTGELFF.

The chain joins TRBV19 to TRBJ2-2, with 7 bases matching TRBD1. The V segment lost 5 bases and the J segment 5 bases; nucleotides outside the gene matches: 8. The CDR3 loop spans 15 amino acids. Germline V gene sequence: CDR1 LNHDA, CDR2 SQIVND (reference sequence). The CDR3 is CASSARDRITGELFF. In DNA, the CDR3 is TGTGCCAGTAGTGCCAGGGACAGAATAACCGGGGAGCTGTTTTTT.

The V and J genes are TRBV2 and TRBJ2-7; 9 bases fit TRBD1. CDR1 is SNHLY and CDR2 is FYNNEI in the germline V gene. The CDR3 runs 15 residues. J gave up 6 bases and V 6 bases, and 12 bases lay outside the gene matches. CDR3 in DNA: TGTGCCAGCAGCCTTACACCGGGACAGGGAGGCGAGCAGTACTTC. Residues: CASSLTPGQGGEQYF.

The gene calls are TRBV4-1 and TRBJ2-3; TRBD2 matches at 16 bases. V dropped 2 bases and J dropped 8; count of bases not matched to a gene: 4. From germline, CDR1 is MGHRA and CDR2 YSYEKL. The CDR3 loop spans 16 amino acids. This CDR3 reads CASSQPGLAGGGTQYF. In DNA form, the CDR3 reads TGCGCCAGCAGCCAACCGGGACTAGCGGGAGGGGGTACGCAGTATTTT.

There are a few counts of this clone. The chain carries TRBV6-5 and TRBJ1-3; maybe TRBD1 (6 bases). Germline V CDR1 and CDR2: MNHEY, SVGAGI. CDR3 size: 15 residues. V was clipped by 0 bases and J by 3 bases, with 9 bases between them. CDR3 bases: TGTGCCAGCAGTTACTCGGGGGCCCATGGAAACACCATATATTTT. It yields the protein CASSYSGAHGNTIYF.

The chain employs TRBV5-1 and TRBJ2-5; 9 bases are shared with TRBD2. Trimming at V came to 0 bases and at J to 11 bases, leaving 5 bases not matched to a gene. Germline CDR1 is SGHRS and CDR2 is YFSETQ. The CDR3 has 13 amino acids. The CDR3 nucleotides are TGCGCCAGCAGCTTGGACGGTCTAGCGGGGCAGTACTTC. Translation gives CASSLDGLAGQYF.

CDR3 nucleotides: TGTGCCAGCAGTCTAGCGGGAGCTAGCACAGATACGCAGTATTTT. Encoded protein: CASSLAGASTDTQYF. This chain joins TRBV4-2 and TRBJ2-3, with 10 bases lining up with TRBD2. After removal of 6 bases from V and 0 bases from J, the junction contained 3 bases not matched to a gene. The CDR3 runs 15 residues. Germline loops: CDR1 LGHNA, CDR2 YNFKEQ.

This clone occurred a few times. This rearrangement joins TRBV6-6 to TRBJ2-1; D unresolved. The CDR3 has 12 residues. The V end was cut by 2 bases, the J end by 4 bases, with 3 bases between. The germline V gene encodes CDR1 MNHNY and CDR2 SVGAGI (reference sequence). The CDR3 DNA follows: TGTGCCAGCAGTTACCAGTACAATGAGCAGTTCTTC. This codes for CASSYQYNEQFF.

This chain links TRBV6-5 with TRBJ2-7; D tentatively fits TRBD1 or TRBD2 (5 bases each). Germline V lookup: CDR1 MNHEY, CDR2 SVGAGI. CDR3 length equals 15 residues. With 0 bases removed from V and 12 bases from J, the gap between germline ends came to 21 bases. This chain's CDR3 is CASSYSPTGTAVTYF. The DNA for the CDR3 is TGTGCCAGCAGTTACTCTCCGACCGGGACGGCGGTTACGTACTTC.

V usage is TRBV7-8 and J usage is TRBJ2-1; 13 nucleotides align to TRBD2. With 5 bases clipped from V and 12 bases from J, the junction kept 13 bases outside the gene matches. The CDR3 covers 16 residues. Germline V gives CDR1 SGHVS, CDR2 FQNEAQ. The CDR3 sequence: CASSPSLAGGPSRQFF. The CDR3 DNA reads as TGTGCCAGCAGCCCCTCACTAGCGGGAGGGCCCTCACGGCAGTTCTTC.

This chain connects TRBV6-5 to TRBJ2-1, with 7 nucleotides matching TRBD2. The CDR3 has 15 residues. The ends lost 3 bases at V and 8 bases at J; junction bases unmatched: 10. Germline V gives CDR1 MNHEY, CDR2 SVGAGI. In nucleotides, the CDR3 is TGTGCCAGCAGTTATAACCGGGAGGCGGGCGATGAGCAGTTCTTC. Amino acids: CASSYNREAGDEQFF.

The chain has TRBV15 and TRBJ2-6, with unresolved D. Germline V gene data show CDR1 as LNHNV and CDR2 as YYDKDF (reference sequence). This CDR3 comprises 14 residues. Trimming cost V 3 bases and J 2 bases, with 5 bases left between them. The CDR3 DNA follows: TGTGCCACCAGCAGGATCACTGGGGCCAACGTCCTGACTTTC. This translates into CATSRITGANVLTF.

The chain couples TRBV10-3 to TRBJ2-7; 9 positions agree with TRBD1. The CDR3 totals 14 residues. Germline CDR1 and CDR2: ENHRY and SYGVKD. V shed 7 bases, J shed 0 bases, and the junction held 4 bases outside the gene matches. DNA for the CDR3: TGTGCCATCACCTCGGGACAGGGCTCCTACGAGCAGTACTTC. Its translation is CAITSGQGSYEQYF.

This sequence joins TRBV5-1 and TRBJ1-6; D may be TRBD1 (5 bases). The CDR3 consists of 16 residues. V gave up 0 bases and J gave up 5 bases, with 12 bases separating them. In germline, CDR1 is SGHRS, CDR2 YFSETQ. DNA of the CDR3: TGCGCCAGCAGCTTGGAACCCAGGGATAATAATTCACCCCTCCACTTT. It specifies CASSLEPRDNNSPLHF.

CDR3 amino acids: CASRSGGGYLPNQPQHF. The CDR3 coding sequence is TGTGCCAGCAGAAGCGGTGGGGGCTACTTACCCAATCAGCCCCAGCATTTT. The V and J genes are TRBV27 and TRBJ1-5; D may be TRBD1 (6 bases). From germline, CDR1 is MNHEY and CDR2 SMNVEV (reference sequence). V lost 6 bases and J lost 3, with 21 bases in between. The CDR3 contains 17 residues.

This clone was seen once. The J gene is TRBJ2-1, the V gene TRBV18, with 8 bases lining up with TRBD2. The J segment lost 4 bases and the V segment lost 1 base, leaving 3 bases of the junction unmatched. The CDR3 runs 15 residues. Germline values: CDR1 KGHSH, CDR2 LQKENI. In nucleotides, the CDR3 is TGTGCCAGCTCACCACGTAGCGGGGAGTACAATGAGCAGTTCTTC. Translating gives CASSPRSGEYNEQFF.